This paragraph reports one TCR beta chain. The antigen remains unidentified. This record comes from a study of somatic mutations in cytotoxic T cells in rheumatoid arthritis. About the research overall: Patients had less than 35 ml EDTA blood drawn right after diagnosis, before any treatment. At nearly 100% purity, some V beta antibody-stained T-cell populations were flow-sorted, and these included V beta1+ cells that were sequenced for TCRB. Findings of the study overall: Exceedance of 20% of CD8+ cells by the largest CD8+ clone occurred in about an eighth of the roughly 60 patients.

The germline V gene has CDR1 LGHNA and CDR2 YNFKEQ. This CDR3 is 15 amino acids long. Trimming took 0 bases from V and 2 from J, leaving 11 bases between them. Sequencing used immunoSEQ multiplex PCR; TCRdb keeps in-frame clones, though not all of them. The table records more than 9,000 clones, 70% to 85% of them present only once. Separation of CD4+ and CD8+ cells was performed by positive magnetic bead selection, and purity was verified by flow cytometry. The sequence was obtained from an adult with rheumatoid arthritis. This chain links TRBV4-2 with TRBJ2-7; possibly TRBD1 or TRBD2 for D (5 bases each). The sequenced sample was CD8+ T cells sorted from blood. This CDR3 reads CASSQEERGPYEQYF. The CDR3 DNA follows: TGTGCCAGCAGCCAAGAGGAACGGGGACCCTACGAGCAGTACTTC.